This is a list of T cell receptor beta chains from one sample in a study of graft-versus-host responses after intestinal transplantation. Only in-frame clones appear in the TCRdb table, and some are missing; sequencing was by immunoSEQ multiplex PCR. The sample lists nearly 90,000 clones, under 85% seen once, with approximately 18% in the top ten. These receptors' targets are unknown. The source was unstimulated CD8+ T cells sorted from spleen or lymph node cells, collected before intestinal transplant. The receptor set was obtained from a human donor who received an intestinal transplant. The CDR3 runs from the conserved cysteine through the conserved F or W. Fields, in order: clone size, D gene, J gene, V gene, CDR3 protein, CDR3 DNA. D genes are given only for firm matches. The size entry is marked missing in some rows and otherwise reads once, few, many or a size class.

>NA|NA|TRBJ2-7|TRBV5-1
CASEEVNSSYEQYF
TGCGCCAGCGAAGAGGTCAATAGCTCCTACGAGCAGTACTTC
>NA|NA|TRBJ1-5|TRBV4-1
CASSLQPWGPGGQPQHF
TGCGCCAGCAGCCTCCAGCCATGGGGGCCCGGGGGACAGCCCCAGCATTTT
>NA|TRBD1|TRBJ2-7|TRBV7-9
CASSLGQGAYEQYF
TGTGCCAGCAGCTTGGGACAGGGGGCCTACGAGCAGTACTTC
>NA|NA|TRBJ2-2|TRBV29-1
CSVEGQNTGELFF
TGCAGCGTTGAAGGTCAGAACACCGGGGAGCTGTTTTTT
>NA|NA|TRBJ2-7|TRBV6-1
CASIGGAEGSYEQYF
TGTGCCAGCATTGGCGGAGCGGAGGGCTCCTACGAGCAGTACTTC
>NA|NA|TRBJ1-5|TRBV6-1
CASSESITQPQHF
TGTGCCAGCAGTGAGAGCATTACTCAGCCCCAGCATTTT
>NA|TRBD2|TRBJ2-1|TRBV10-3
CAISDQGLAGGYNNEQFF
TGTGCCATCAGTGACCAGGGACTAGCGGGGGGCTACAACAATGAGCAGTTCTTC
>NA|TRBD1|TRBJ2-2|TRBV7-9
CASRPRTGLTGELFF
TGTGCCAGCAGACCGAGGACAGGGCTCACCGGGGAGCTGTTTTTT
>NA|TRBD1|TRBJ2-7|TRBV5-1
CASSVGQGAYEQYF
TGCGCCAGCAGCGTGGGACAGGGAGCCTACGAGCAGTACTTC
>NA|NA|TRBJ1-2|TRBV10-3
CAINSRVGNYGYTF
TGTGCCATCAATTCCAGGGTGGGGAACTATGGCTACACCTTC
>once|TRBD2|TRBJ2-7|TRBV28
CASSLGLVQPEQYF
TGTGCCAGCAGTTTAGGACTAGTTCAGCCCGAGCAGTACTTC
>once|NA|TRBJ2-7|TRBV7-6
CASSLEAPSSYEQYF
TGTGCCAGCAGCTTAGAAGCCCCGAGCTCCTACGAGCAGTACTTC
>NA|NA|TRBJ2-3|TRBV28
CATHRAILGDTQYF
TGTGCCACACACAGGGCTATTCTGGGAGATACGCAGTATTTT
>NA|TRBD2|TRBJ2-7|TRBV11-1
CASSLGYGVRLALTYEQYF
TGTGCCAGCAGCTTAGGATACGGGGTTAGACTAGCCCTCACCTACGAGCAGTACTTC
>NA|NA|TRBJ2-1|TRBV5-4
CASSDRTDYNEQFF
TGTGCCAGCAGCGACCGGACGGATTACAATGAGCAGTTCTTC
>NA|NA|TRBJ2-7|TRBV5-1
CASSLVPITYEQYF
TGCGCCAGCAGCTTGGTCCCCATCACCTACGAGCAGTACTTC
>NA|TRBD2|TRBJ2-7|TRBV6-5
CASGLAGEGDEQYF
TGTGCCAGCGGGCTAGCGGGAGAGGGCGACGAGCAGTACTTC
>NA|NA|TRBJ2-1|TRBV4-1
CASSLDSYNEQFF
TGCGCCAGCAGCCTGGACAGCTACAATGAGCAGTTCTTC
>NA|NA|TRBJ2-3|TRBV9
CASSLRGAEPSTQYF
TGTGCCAGCAGCCTCAGGGGGGCTGAACCTTCTACGCAGTATTTT
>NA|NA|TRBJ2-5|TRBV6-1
CASSGSIGRGGETQYF
TGTGCCAGCAGTGGCTCCATCGGCAGGGGGGGAGAGACCCAGTACTTC